This T cell receptor (beta chain) was sequenced during a study of blood T cell repertoires in COVID-19. V was cut by 3 bases and J by 0 bases, with 12 bases left in between. The CDR3 consists of 15 residues. Looked up from germline, CDR1 is SGHRS and CDR2 is YFSETQ. Authors' analysis steps: Amplification of reference gene primers provided the estimated nucleated cell counts. Profiling relied on immunoSEQ multiplex PCR, and the TCRdb table lists in-frame clones only, not all of them. V, J and clone size derive from that table, while D and trimming were established from the DNA sequence. The sample consists of around 120,000 clones, 75% to 90% of them appearing once.

This receptor was obtained from a man between 65 and 85 years old with acute or convalescent COVID-19. What was sequenced was peripheral blood. The chain recombines TRBV5-1 with TRBJ1-1, with unresolved D. The CDR3 DNA reads as TGCGCCAGCAGCTCCCGGGGAAGGGTGAACACTGAAGCTTTCTTT. The encoded protein is CASSSRGRVNTEAFF.